This paragraph reports one T cell receptor beta chain. TCRdb reprocessed the RT-PCR reads with MiXCR, giving one entry per CDR3 protein. The data show more than 550,000 distinct CDR3 sequences, 12% to 15% seen once. V was pared by 1 base and J by 7 bases, with 14 bases between. This CDR3 region has 15 residues. CDR1 DFQATT and CDR2 SNEGSKA come from the germline V gene (reference sequence). The source material was memory CD4+ T cells from blood. The origin of this receptor is a female donor in good health, serving as a healthy control. The chain combines TRBV20-1 with TRBJ1-6; a weak D match, TRBD1 (5 bases). In nucleotides, the CDR3 is TGCAGTGCTAGAGGAGCGGGACTGGAGAATTCACCCCTCCACTTT. Amino acids: CSARGAGLENSPLHF.